This passage covers 30 T cell receptor beta chains from one sample sequenced in a study of shared clonotypes between healthy human individuals. Measured with immunoSEQ multiplex PCR; TCRdb has only the in-frame clones, and not every one. The sample has hundreds of thousands of clones, about 98% seen once. Naive CD8 cells comprised CD45RO-negative, CCR7-positively selected cells, excluding terminally differentiated effector memory CD45RA+ cells. The source material was naive CD8+ T cells sorted from blood. These receptor sequences come from a man younger than 45 in good health.

This clone was detected once. V is TRBV7-3 and J is TRBJ2-3, with 11 bases matching TRBD2. The V gene's germline CDR1 is SGHTA and CDR2 FQGTGA. The CDR3 consists of 15 residues. V trimming: 3 bases; J trimming: 2 bases; junction bases outside the gene matches: 1. The CDR3: CASSFSGGDTDTQYF. In nucleotides, the CDR3 is TGTGCCAGCAGCTTTAGCGGGGGGGACACAGATACGCAGTATTTT.

J is TRBJ1-1 and V is TRBV10-3; 8 nucleotides align to TRBD1. CDR3 length: 15 amino acids. Unmatched junction bases numbered 9, after V lost 5 bases and J lost 4 bases. Germline CDR1 ENHRY, CDR2 SYGVKD. The chain's CDR3 is CAISYGQGVTTEAFF. The CDR3 nucleotides are TGTGCCATCAGTTATGGACAGGGAGTTACCACTGAAGCTTTCTTT.

This rearrangement joins TRBV5-1 to TRBJ2-2; 7 nucleotides line up with TRBD1. The CDR3 extends over 18 amino acids. The V segment lost 4 bases and the J segment 0 bases; nucleotides outside the gene matches: 12. The V gene's germline CDR1 is SGHRS and CDR2 YFSETQ. The CDR3 loop reads CASSRQGRETANTGELFF. The CDR3 DNA follows: TGCGCCAGCAGCCGACAGGGAAGAGAGACCGCGAACACCGGGGAGCTGTTTTTT.

The genes are TRBV4-1 and TRBJ1-5; no clear D. The CDR3 extends over 14 amino acids. Trimming pared 0 bases from V and 1 base from J, leaving 4 bases between. Germline loops: CDR1 MGHRA, CDR2 YSYEKL. CDR3 bases: TGCGCCAGCAGCCAAGATGGAAGCAATCAGCCCCAGCATTTT. It yields the protein CASSQDGSNQPQHF.

The chain joins TRBV30 to TRBJ1-3; no firm D call. The CDR3 runs to 12 residues. The V end was cut by 2 bases, the J end by 0 bases, with 2 bases between. CDR1 GTSNPN and CDR2 SVGIG come from the germline V gene (reference sequence). CDR3: CAWSYSGNTIYF. CDR3 nucleotides: TGTGCCTGGAGTTACTCTGGAAACACCATATATTTT. Supplemented by reference TRBV30 and TRBJ1-3, the full variable domain reads SQTIHQWPATLVQPVGSPLSLECTVEGTSNPNLYWYRQAAGRGLQLLFYSVGIGQISSEVPQNLSASRPQDRQFILSSKKLLLSDSGFYLCAWSYSGNTIYFGEGSWLTVV.

This chain links TRBV6-5 with TRBJ2-7; no firm D call. The CDR3 contains 14 residues. Trimming took off 7 bases at V and 2 bases at J, with 15 bases between the two ends. Germline V CDR1 and CDR2: MNHEY, SVGAGI. CDR3 residues: CASTQDSKAYEQYF. The CDR3 DNA sequence: TGTGCCAGCACCCAAGACTCTAAGGCCTACGAGCAGTACTTC.

The rearrangement links TRBV9 to TRBJ2-4, with 12 bases matching TRBD1. The CDR3 has 15 residues. CDR1 and CDR2 from the germline V gene are SGDLS and YYNGEE. Trimming cost V 3 bases and J 8 bases; bases outside gene matches: 6. CDR3 protein: CASSAGTGGRDIQYF. In nucleotides, the CDR3 is TGTGCCAGCAGCGCCGGGACAGGGGGCAGGGACATTCAGTACTTC.

V usage is TRBV7-9 and J usage is TRBJ1-1; maybe TRBD1 (5 bases). The V end lost 2 bases, the J end lost 0 bases, and 16 bases lay between the germline ends. This CDR3 contains 17 residues. The V gene's germline CDR1 is SEHNR and CDR2 FQNEAQ (reference sequence). The CDR3 bases are TGTGCCAGCAGCTTACCTCCAGGGAGGACTTTGAACACTGAAGCTTTCTTT. Protein sequence: CASSLPPGRTLNTEAFF.

This chain connects TRBV5-6 to TRBJ1-2; 7 bases fit TRBD1. Germline V gene data show CDR1 as SGHDT and CDR2 as YYEEEE. There are 15 residues in the CDR3. The V gene end was trimmed by 6 bases and the J gene end by 4 bases; junction bases not matched to a gene: 12. The CDR3, as DNA: TGTGCCAGCATCCCCAGGGGGGAGAGAGGCTATGGCTACACCTTC. The encoded protein is CASIPRGERGYGYTF.

The chain has TRBV7-9 and TRBJ1-1, with D tentatively TRBD1 (6 bases). This CDR3 has 16 amino acids. Germline V gene data show CDR1 as SEHNR and CDR2 as FQNEAQ (reference sequence). V dropped 3 bases and J dropped 3 bases, with 17 bases sitting between them. Written as DNA, the CDR3 is TGTGCCAGCAGCTTGACCCCGGGGGGCGGAGACACTGAAGCTTTCTTT. Translating gives CASSLTPGGGDTEAFF. Full variable domain (outside the CDR3, taken from reference TRBV7-9 and TRBJ1-1): DTGVSQNPRHKITKRGQNVTFRCDPISEHNRLYWYRQTLGQGPEFLTYFQNEAQLEKSRLLSDRFSAERPKGSFSTLEIQRTEQGDSAMYLCASSLTPGGGDTEAFFGQGTRLTVV.

The CDR3 DNA follows: TGTGCCTGGACGAGACACAATCAGCCCCAGCATTTT. Translation: CAWTRHNQPQHF. The chain recombines TRBV30 with TRBJ1-5; D is unresolved. This CDR3 spans 12 amino acids. CDR1 is GTSNPN, CDR2 SVGIG, per germline (reference sequence). Trimming pared 4 bases from V and 3 bases from J, leaving 7 bases between.

This clone occurred once. J is TRBJ2-1 and V is TRBV7-9, with TRBD1 matching over 7 bases. The V segment lost 1 base and the J segment 1 base; nucleotides outside the gene matches: 4. The CDR3 totals 16 residues. Germline CDR1 is SEHNR and CDR2 is FQNEAQ (reference sequence). The CDR3 DNA sequence: TGTGCCAGCAGCTTAGGACAGGGAGAATCCTACAATGAGCAGTTCTTC. Translating it yields CASSLGQGESYNEQFF.

With regard to this clone: An end of the junction does not agree with germline; a read error may underlie this. The chain uses TRBV7-7 and TRBJ2-7; 7 bases are shared with TRBD2. The CDR3 length is 15 residues. In germline, CDR1 is SSHAT, CDR2 FNYEAQ (reference sequence). CDR3 residues: CASSEIGGGTGEQYF. DNA of the CDR3: TGTGCTAGCAGCGAGATTGGGGGAGGGACGGGCGAGCAGTACTTC. The complete variable domain, with remaining parts taken from reference TRBV7-7 and TRBJ2-7, reads GAGVSQSPRYKVTKRGQDVTLRCDPISSHATLYWYQQALGQGPEFLTYFNYEAQPDKSGLPSDRFSAERPEGSISTLTIQRTEQRDSAMYRCASSEIGGGTGEQYFGPGTRLTVT.

V and J are TRBV25-1 and TRBJ2-1; D may be TRBD2 (6 bases). The CDR3 spans 16 residues. Germline-derived CDR1 and CDR2 are MGHDK and SYGVNS. V lost 5 bases, J lost 4 bases, and 18 bases lay in between. The CDR3 region has the DNA TGTGCCAGCAGTCCCAGAGGGGCTCGGGAGTACAATGAGCAGTTCTTC. This encodes CASSPRGAREYNEQFF.

The genes are TRBV28 and TRBJ2-7, with TRBD1 matching over 7 bases. The germline gives CDR1 MDHEN, CDR2 SYDVKM. CDR3 length: 11 residues. The V segment lost 8 bases and the J segment 3 bases; nucleotides outside the gene matches: 1. The CDR3 here is CASGTVYEQYF. CDR3 sequence (DNA): TGTGCCAGCGGGACAGTCTACGAGCAGTACTTC.

The CDR3 DNA sequence: TGTGCCAGCAGTTTATCGAAGGCCGGGAGGAACGAGCAGTACTTC. Amino acids: CASSLSKAGRNEQYF. J is TRBJ2-7 and V is TRBV27; the match to TRBD2 covers 7 bases. J was trimmed by 5 bases and V by 0 bases; bases with no gene match: 7. Germline V gene lookup returns CDR1 MNHEY and CDR2 SMNVEV (reference sequence). CDR3 length equals 15 residues.

The genes are TRBV19 and TRBJ2-1; D unresolved. Germline CDR1 reads LNHDA; CDR2 reads SQIVND (reference sequence). Trimming removed 6 bases from V and 3 bases from J, with 15 bases in between. The CDR3 totals 15 residues. The CDR3 spells CASRSVTHLYNEQFF. In nucleotides, the CDR3 is TGTGCCAGTAGATCGGTTACACACCTCTACAATGAGCAGTTCTTC.

The chain employs TRBV6-1 and TRBJ2-1; 7 bases are shared with TRBD1. The J segment lost 3 bases and the V segment lost 4 bases, leaving 6 bases of the junction unmatched. The V gene's germline CDR1 is MNHNS and CDR2 SASEGT. CDR3 length: 15 amino acids. CDR3 protein: CASSGPWTGYNEQFF. In nucleotides, the CDR3 is TGTGCCAGCAGTGGGCCCTGGACAGGCTACAATGAGCAGTTCTTC.

As to this clone: This specimen includes other DNA sequences encoding the same CDR3. The chain carries TRBV20-1 and TRBJ2-5, with D perhaps matching TRBD2 (6 bases). The ends were cut back, 3 bases at V and 4 bases at J, with 6 bases in the middle. Germline values: CDR1 DFQATT, CDR2 SNEGSKA (reference sequence). The CDR3 sequence is 11 residues long. The CDR3 spells CSARGGETQYF. The CDR3 nucleotides are TGCAGTGCTAGGGGGGGAGAGACCCAGTACTTC.

The CDR3 coding sequence is TGTGCCAGCAGCTTAAATGGGGGGAGTCAGCCCCAGCATTTT. Encoded protein: CASSLNGGSQPQHF. V is TRBV7-9 and J is TRBJ1-5; tentatively, D is TRBD1 (5 bases). With 2 bases removed from V and 6 bases from J, the gap between germline ends came to 11 bases. CDR1 and CDR2 from the germline V gene are SEHNR and FQNEAQ (reference sequence). The CDR3 is made up of 14 amino acids.

The chain uses TRBV28 and TRBJ2-2; perhaps TRBD2 as D (6 bases). The CDR3 covers 14 residues. Germline V gives CDR1 MDHEN, CDR2 SYDVKM. V lost 5 bases to trimming and J lost 7 bases, with 14 bases between them. The CDR3 reads CASSTFPAGGELFF. The CDR3 DNA is TGTGCCAGCAGTACCTTTCCAGCGGGCGGGGAGCTGTTTTTT.

CDR3: CASRGTFSTDTQYF. The CDR3 coding sequence is TGCGCCAGCAGGGGGACATTTAGCACAGATACGCAGTATTTT. The rearrangement joins TRBV5-1 to TRBJ2-3, with D possibly matching TRBD1 (6 bases). Germline CDR1 is SGHRS and CDR2 is YFSETQ. Trimming left V 5 bases short and J 0 bases short, with 10 bases between. The CDR3 consists of 14 residues.

The chain is built from TRBV6-5 and TRBJ2-3; D uncertain. Germline CDR1 reads MNHEY; CDR2 reads SVGAGI. V was clipped by 5 bases and J by 2 bases, with 8 bases between them. This CDR3 is built from 13 residues. The CDR3 spells CASSLPYTDTQYF. In DNA form, the CDR3 reads TGTGCCAGCAGTCTTCCGTACACAGATACGCAGTATTTT.

The chain joins TRBV27 to TRBJ1-2; 7 bases fit TRBD1. V lost 4 bases to trimming and J lost 4 bases; unmatched junction nucleotides: 3. The CDR3 consists of 13 residues. Germline CDR1 MNHEY, CDR2 SMNVEV (reference sequence). The CDR3 coding sequence is TGTGCCAGCAGTTCCAGGGGGTTCTATGGCTACACCTTC. Residues: CASSSRGFYGYTF.

V gene TRBV29-1 combines with J gene TRBJ2-1, with 11 bases aligning to TRBD1. J lost 5 bases, V lost 4 bases, and 4 bases had no gene match. This CDR3 has 14 residues. Germline CDR1 and CDR2: SQVTM and ANQGSEA. The CDR3, as DNA: TGCAGCGTTGGCAGGACAGGGGGCCACAATGAGCAGTTCTTC. The encoded protein is CSVGRTGGHNEQFF.

The chain has TRBV11-2 and TRBJ2-1; D is perhaps TRBD1 (5 bases). Trimming took off 5 bases at V and 3 bases at J, with 14 bases between the two ends. Germline V gene lookup returns CDR1 SGHAT and CDR2 FQNNGV. The CDR3 spans 15 residues. The CDR3 region has the DNA TGTGCCAGCAGCCGAATCCAAGGGGACTACAATGAGCAGTTCTTC. Translation: CASSRIQGDYNEQFF.

The chain links TRBV5-1 to TRBJ1-1, with a tentative D call TRBD1 (5 bases). The CDR3 sequence is 13 residues long. The V gene lost 5 bases and the J gene lost 1 base, with 9 bases spanning the gap. Germline V CDR1 and CDR2: SGHRS, YFSETQ. The CDR3 sequence: CASRQVSNTEAFF. DNA of the CDR3: TGCGCCAGCAGACAGGTTTCGAACACTGAAGCTTTCTTT.

The rearrangement uses TRBV7-9 and TRBJ2-3; 12 nucleotides agree with TRBD1. Germline trimming cut 5 bases from V and 6 bases from J; bases unmatched to any gene: 6. The CDR3 is 15 amino acids. Germline CDR1 SEHNR, CDR2 FQNEAQ (reference sequence). The CDR3 region has the DNA TGTGCCAGCAGCCCACCGGGACAGGGGGCGGATACGCAGTATTTT. Its protein product is CASSPPGQGADTQYF.

The gene calls are TRBV27 and TRBJ1-2; no reliable D call. CDR1 is MNHEY and CDR2 is SMNVEV in the germline V gene (reference sequence). Trimming shortened V by 2 bases and J by 0 bases, and 10 bases separated the two germline ends. The CDR3 has 15 amino acids. CDR3 sequence reads: CASSLTSGTNYGYTF. The CDR3 DNA is TGTGCCAGCAGTTTAACCTCCGGGACTAACTATGGCTACACCTTC.

The chain joins TRBV14 to TRBJ1-4; 11 bases are shared with TRBD1. Germline CDR1 reads SGHDN; CDR2 reads FVKESK. The CDR3 has 18 amino acids. Trimming removed 3 bases from V and 4 bases from J; junction bases left unmatched: 10. The CDR3 region is CASSHYPGQGDLNEKLFF. The CDR3 nucleotides read TGTGCCAGCAGCCACTATCCGGGACAGGGGGACCTTAATGAAAAACTGTTTTTT.